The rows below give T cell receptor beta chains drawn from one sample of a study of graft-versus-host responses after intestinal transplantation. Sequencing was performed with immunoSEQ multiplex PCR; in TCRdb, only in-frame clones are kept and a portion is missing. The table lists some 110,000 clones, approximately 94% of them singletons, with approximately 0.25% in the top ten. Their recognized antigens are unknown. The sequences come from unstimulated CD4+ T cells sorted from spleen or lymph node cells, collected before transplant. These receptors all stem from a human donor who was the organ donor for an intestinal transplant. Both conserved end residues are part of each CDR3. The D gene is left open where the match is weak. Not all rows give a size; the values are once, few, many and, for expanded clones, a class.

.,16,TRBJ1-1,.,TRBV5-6,TGTGCCAGCAGCTTGTGGTGGACAGAAATGAACACTGAAGCTTTCTTT,CASSLWWTEMNTEAFF
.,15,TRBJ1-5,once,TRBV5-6,TGTGCCAGCAGCTTGGCGGGATATAGCAATCAGCCCCAGCATTTT,CASSLAGYSNQPQHF
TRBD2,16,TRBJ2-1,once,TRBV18,TGTGCCAGCTCACCACCGCTAGCGGGGGGGTCGCAGGAGCAGTTCTTC,CASSPPLAGGSQEQFF
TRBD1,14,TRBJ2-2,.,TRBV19,TGTGCCAGTAGTTCCCAACAGGGGGCCGGGGAGCTGTTTTTT,CASSSQQGAGELFF
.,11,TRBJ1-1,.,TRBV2,TGTGCCAGCAGGGAAACAGGGGAAGCTTTCTTT,CASRETGEAFF
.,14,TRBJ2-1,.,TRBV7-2,TGTGCCAGCAGCTTAGACGGCCCCTCGGATGAGCAGTTCTTC,CASSLDGPSDEQFF
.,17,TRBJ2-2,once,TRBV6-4,TGTGCCAGCAGTGATTATGGTGTGACAGGGAACACCGGGGAGCTGTTTTTT,CASSDYGVTGNTGELFF
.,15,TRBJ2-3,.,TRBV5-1,TGCGCCAGCAGCTCTGTAGGACTCGGAACAGATACGCAGTATTTT,CASSSVGLGTDTQYF
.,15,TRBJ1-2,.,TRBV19,TGTGCCAGTAGTACACCCACAGGGTCTAGCTATGGCTACACCTTC,CASSTPTGSSYGYTF
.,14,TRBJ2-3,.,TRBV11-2,TGTGCCAGCAGCTGGGGGACTAGCACAGATACGCAGTATTTT,CASSWGTSTDTQYF
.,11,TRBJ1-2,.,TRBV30,TGTGCCTGGAGTGTAGGTGGGCGCTACACCTTC,CAWSVGGRYTF
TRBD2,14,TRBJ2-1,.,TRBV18,TGTGCCAGCTCACCTATACTAGCGTACAATGAGCAGTTCTTC,CASSPILAYNEQFF
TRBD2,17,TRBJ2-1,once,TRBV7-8,TGTGCCAGCAGCTTACTTCGGCGGGAGAGCTCCTACAATGAGCAGTTCTTC,CASSLLRRESSYNEQFF
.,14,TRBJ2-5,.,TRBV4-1,TGCGCCAGCAGCCGCGAGGAGAGGCTAGAGACCCAGTACTTC,CASSREERLETQYF
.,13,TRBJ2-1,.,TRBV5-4,TGTGCCAGCAGTGGCGGGCACGTCAATGAGCAGTTCTTC,CASSGGHVNEQFF
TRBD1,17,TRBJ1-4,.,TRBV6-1,TGTGCCAGCAGTGATCAACCGGGACAGGGGGCTTATGAAAAACTGTTTTTT,CASSDQPGQGAYEKLFF
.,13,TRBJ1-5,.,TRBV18,TGTGCCAGCTCACCACGACAGAATCAGCCCCAGCATTTT,CASSPRQNQPQHF
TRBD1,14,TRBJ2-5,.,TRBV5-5,TGTGCCAGCAGCACAGGACAGGGGGTAGTGACCCAGTACTTC,CASSTGQGVVTQYF
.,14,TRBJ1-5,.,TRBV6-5,TGTGCCAGCAGTGATCAACAAGGTGATCAGCCCCAGCATTTT,CASSDQQGDQPQHF
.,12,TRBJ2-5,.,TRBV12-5,TGTGCTAGTGGGCAGGGGCAAGAGACCCAGTACTTC,CASGQGQETQYF
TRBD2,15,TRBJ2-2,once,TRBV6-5,TGTGCCAGCAGGGGACTAGCGGGGAACACCGGGGAGCTGTTTTTT,CASRGLAGNTGELFF
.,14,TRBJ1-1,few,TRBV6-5,TGTGCCAGCAGTTTACAGGGATGGGAGACTGAAGCTTTCTTT,CASSLQGWETEAFF
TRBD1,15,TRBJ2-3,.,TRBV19,TGTGCCAGTAGTATCCAGACAGGGCTCACAGATACGCAGTATTTT,CASSIQTGLTDTQYF
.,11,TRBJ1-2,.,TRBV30,TGTGCCTGCCACAGGGTCTATGGCTACACCTTC,CACHRVYGYTF
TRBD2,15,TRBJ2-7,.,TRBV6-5,TGTGCCAGCAGTTACAAGACTAGCGGACCCTACGAGCAGTACTTC,CASSYKTSGPYEQYF
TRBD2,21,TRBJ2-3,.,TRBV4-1,TGCGCCAGCAGCCAAGAGGGGGGACTAGCGGGCCTCCTGCCAATCACAGATACGCAGTATTTT,CASSQEGGLAGLLPITDTQYF
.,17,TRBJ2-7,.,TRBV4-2,TGTGCCAGCAGCCAAGTTTTATCCTCGGGACCCATCTACGAGCAGTACTTC,CASSQVLSSGPIYEQYF
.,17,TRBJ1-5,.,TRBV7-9,TGTGCCAGCAGCAGAGGGGCGGGGGGCGAAGGCAATCAGCCCCAGCATTTT,CASSRGAGGEGNQPQHF
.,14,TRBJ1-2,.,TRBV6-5,TGTGCCAGCAGTTTTTTACAGGAGATCTATGGCTACACCTTC,CASSFLQEIYGYTF
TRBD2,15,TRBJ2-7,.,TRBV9,TGTGCCAGCAGCAGCCTAGCGGGAGGGTTTTACGAGCAGTACTTC,CASSSLAGGFYEQYF
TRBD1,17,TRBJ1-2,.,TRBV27,TGTGCCAGCAGTTTATATGGGACAGTCCCAGCTAACTATGGCTACACCTTC,CASSLYGTVPANYGYTF
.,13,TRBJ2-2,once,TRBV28,TGTGCCAGCAGTTTCCTATACACCGGGGAGCTGTTTTTT,CASSFLYTGELFF
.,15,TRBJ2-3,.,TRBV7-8,TGTGCCAGCGACTCGGCGGGGCCCGCCCCAGATACGCAGTATTTT,CASDSAGPAPDTQYF
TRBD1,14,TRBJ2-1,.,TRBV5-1,TGCGCCAGCAGCCCCGGGACAGGGAGCAATGAGCAGTTCTTC,CASSPGTGSNEQFF
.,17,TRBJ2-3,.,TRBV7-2,TGTGCCAGCAGCTCCAGGGGGCTAGCGGGATTAACAGATACGCAGTATTTT,CASSSRGLAGLTDTQYF
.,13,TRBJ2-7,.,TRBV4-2,TGTGCCACCGGGCAGGGATTCTCCTACGAGCAGTACTTC,CATGQGFSYEQYF
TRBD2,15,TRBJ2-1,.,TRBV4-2,TGTGCCAGCAGCAAGACTAGCGGGTGGCCCAATGAGCAGTTCTTC,CASSKTSGWPNEQFF
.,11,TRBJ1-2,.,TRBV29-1,TGCAGCGTTGGGACAAACTATGGCTACACCTTC,CSVGTNYGYTF
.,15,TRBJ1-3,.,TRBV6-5,TGTGCCAGCAGTTATACAGGGCTTACTGGAAACACCATATATTTT,CASSYTGLTGNTIYF
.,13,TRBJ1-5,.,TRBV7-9,TGTGCCAGCAGCCGAGGACCCAATCAGCCCCAGCATTTT,CASSRGPNQPQHF
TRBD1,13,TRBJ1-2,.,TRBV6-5,TGTGCCAGCAGATGGACAGGGTACTATGGCTACACCTTC,CASRWTGYYGYTF
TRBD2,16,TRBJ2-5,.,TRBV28,TGTGCCAGCAGTCAAACTAGCGGGTCCATGGAAGAGACCCAGTACTTC,CASSQTSGSMEETQYF
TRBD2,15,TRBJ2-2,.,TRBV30,TGTGCCTGGAGTGGGACTAGCGGGAGAGGCGGGGAGCTGTTTTTT,CAWSGTSGRGGELFF
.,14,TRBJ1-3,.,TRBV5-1,TGCGCCAGCAGCTTAGGGGGGAACGGAAACACCATATATTTT,CASSLGGNGNTIYF
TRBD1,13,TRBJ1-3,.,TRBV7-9,TGTGCCAGCACCACAGGGGTTGGAAACACCATATATTTT,CASTTGVGNTIYF
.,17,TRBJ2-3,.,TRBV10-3,TGTGCCATCAGTGAGTCTCGAGGAGTCAAGGGCACAGATACGCAGTATTTT,CAISESRGVKGTDTQYF
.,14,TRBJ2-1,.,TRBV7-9,TGTGCCAGCAGCTTACCGGGACACTACAATGAGCAGTTCTTC,CASSLPGHYNEQFF
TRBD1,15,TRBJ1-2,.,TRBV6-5,TGTGCCAGCAGGCCCCACCTACAGGGGACCTATGGCTACACCTTC,CASRPHLQGTYGYTF
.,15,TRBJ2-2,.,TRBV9,TGTGCCAGCAGCGTAGAACAGATCTACACCGGGGAGCTGTTTTTT,CASSVEQIYTGELFF
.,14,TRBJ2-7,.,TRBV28,TGTGCCAGCAGTTCTCTCCCTAGGGTCCACGAGCAGTACTTC,CASSSLPRVHEQYF
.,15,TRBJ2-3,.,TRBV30,TGTGCCTGGAGTGTTCCCTCCCCTAGCACAGATACGCAGTATTTT,CAWSVPSPSTDTQYF
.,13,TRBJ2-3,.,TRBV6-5,TGTGCCAGCAGTGATCGGGACCGACAAGCGCAGTATTTT,CASSDRDRQAQYF
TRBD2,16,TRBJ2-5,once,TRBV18,TGTGCCAGCTCACCGTGGACTAGCTCGGAGACGGAGACCCAGTACTTC,CASSPWTSSETETQYF
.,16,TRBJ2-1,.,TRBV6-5,TGTGCCAGCAGTTACCCGGAGGGCGGAGGCGGCAATGAGCAGTTCTTC,CASSYPEGGGGNEQFF